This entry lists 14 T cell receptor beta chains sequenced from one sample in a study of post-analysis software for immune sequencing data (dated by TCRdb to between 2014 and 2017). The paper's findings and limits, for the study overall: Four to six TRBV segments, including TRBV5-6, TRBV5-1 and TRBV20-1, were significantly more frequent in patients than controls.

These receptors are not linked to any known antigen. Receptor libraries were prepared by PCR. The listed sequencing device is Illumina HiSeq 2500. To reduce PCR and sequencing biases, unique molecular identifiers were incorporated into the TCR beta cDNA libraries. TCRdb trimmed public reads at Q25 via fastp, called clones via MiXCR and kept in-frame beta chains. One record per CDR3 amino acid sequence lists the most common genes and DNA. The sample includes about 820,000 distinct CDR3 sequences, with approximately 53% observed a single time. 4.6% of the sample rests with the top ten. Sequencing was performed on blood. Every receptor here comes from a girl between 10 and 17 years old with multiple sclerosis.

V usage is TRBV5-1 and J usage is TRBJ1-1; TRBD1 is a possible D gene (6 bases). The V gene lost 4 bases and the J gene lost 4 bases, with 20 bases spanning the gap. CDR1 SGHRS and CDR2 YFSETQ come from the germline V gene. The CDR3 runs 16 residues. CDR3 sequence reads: CASSVRQDMRGTEAFF. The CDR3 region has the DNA TGCGCCAGCAGCGTTCGACAGGATATGCGGGGCACTGAAGCTTTCTTT. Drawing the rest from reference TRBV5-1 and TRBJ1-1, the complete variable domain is KAGVTQTPRYLIKTRGQQVTLSCSPISGHRSVSWYQQTPGQGLQFLFEYFSETQRNKGNFPGRFSGRQFSNSRSEMNVSTLELGDSALYLCASSVRQDMRGTEAFFGQGTRLTVV.

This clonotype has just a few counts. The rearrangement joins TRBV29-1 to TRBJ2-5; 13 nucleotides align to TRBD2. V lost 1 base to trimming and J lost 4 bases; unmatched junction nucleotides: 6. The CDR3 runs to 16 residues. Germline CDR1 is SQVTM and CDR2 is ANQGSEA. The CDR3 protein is CSVEGLAGGKAETQYF. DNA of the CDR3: TGCAGCGTTGAAGGACTAGCGGGAGGAAAGGCAGAGACCCAGTACTTC.

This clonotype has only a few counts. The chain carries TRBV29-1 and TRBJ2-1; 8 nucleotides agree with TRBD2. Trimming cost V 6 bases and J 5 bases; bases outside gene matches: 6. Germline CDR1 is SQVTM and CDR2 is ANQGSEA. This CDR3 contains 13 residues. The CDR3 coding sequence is TGCAGCGTCGAGCGGGAGAACAACAATGAGCAGTTCTTC. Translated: CSVERENNNEQFF.

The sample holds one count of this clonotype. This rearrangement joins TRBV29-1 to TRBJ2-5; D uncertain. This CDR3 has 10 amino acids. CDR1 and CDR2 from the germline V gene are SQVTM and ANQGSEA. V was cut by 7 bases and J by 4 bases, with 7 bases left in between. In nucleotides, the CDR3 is TGCAGCGCGTGGATAGAGACCCAGTACTTC. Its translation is CSAWIETQYF.

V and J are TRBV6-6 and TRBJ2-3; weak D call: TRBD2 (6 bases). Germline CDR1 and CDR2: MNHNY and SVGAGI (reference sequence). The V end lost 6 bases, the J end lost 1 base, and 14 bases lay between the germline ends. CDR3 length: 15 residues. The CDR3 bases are TGTGCCAGCAGCTCCGTTAGCGGAGGCACAGATACGCAGTATTTT. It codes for CASSSVSGGTDTQYF.

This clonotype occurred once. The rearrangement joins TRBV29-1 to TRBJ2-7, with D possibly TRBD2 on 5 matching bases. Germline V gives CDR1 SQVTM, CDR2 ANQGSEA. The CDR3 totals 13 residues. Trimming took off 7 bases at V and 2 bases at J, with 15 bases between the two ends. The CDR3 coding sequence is TGCAGCGCAAGGAGGACGGAAACCTACGAGCAGTACTTC. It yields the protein CSARRTETYEQYF.

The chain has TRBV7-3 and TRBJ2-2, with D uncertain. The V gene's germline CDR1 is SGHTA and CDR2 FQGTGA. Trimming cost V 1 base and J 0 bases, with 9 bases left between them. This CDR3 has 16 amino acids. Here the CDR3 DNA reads TGTGCCAGCAGCTTAATCCTGACTCCGAACACCGGGGAGCTGTTTTTT. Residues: CASSLILTPNTGELFF.

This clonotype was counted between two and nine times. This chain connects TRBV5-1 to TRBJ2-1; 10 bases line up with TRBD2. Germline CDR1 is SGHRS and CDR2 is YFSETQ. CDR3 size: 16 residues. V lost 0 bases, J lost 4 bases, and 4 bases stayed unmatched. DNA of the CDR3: TGCGCCAGCAGCTTGGAGGCTAGCGGGAGATACAATGAGCAGTTCTTC. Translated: CASSLEASGRYNEQFF.

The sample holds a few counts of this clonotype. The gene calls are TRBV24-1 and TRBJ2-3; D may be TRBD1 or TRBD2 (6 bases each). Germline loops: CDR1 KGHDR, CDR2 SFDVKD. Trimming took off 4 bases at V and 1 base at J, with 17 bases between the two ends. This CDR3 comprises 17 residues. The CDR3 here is CATSDPTPGEGTDTQYF. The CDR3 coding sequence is TGTGCCACCAGTGACCCTACCCCAGGGGAGGGCACAGATACGCAGTATTTT.

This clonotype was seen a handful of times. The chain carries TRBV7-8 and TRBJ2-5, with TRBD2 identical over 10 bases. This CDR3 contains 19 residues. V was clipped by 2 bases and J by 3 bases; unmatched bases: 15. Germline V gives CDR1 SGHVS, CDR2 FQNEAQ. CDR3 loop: CASSLRFGRTSGIKETQYF. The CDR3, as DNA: TGTGCCAGCAGCTTAAGGTTCGGAAGGACTAGCGGAATAAAAGAGACCCAGTACTTC.

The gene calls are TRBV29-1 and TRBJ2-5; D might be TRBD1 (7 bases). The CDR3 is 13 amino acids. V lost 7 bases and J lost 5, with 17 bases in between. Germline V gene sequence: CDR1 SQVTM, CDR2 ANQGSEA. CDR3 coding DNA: TGCAGCGCCCCCAAGACAGGGACTGAGACCCAGTACTTC. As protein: CSAPKTGTETQYF. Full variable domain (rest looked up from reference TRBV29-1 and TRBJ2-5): SAVISQKPSRDICQRGTSLTIQCQVDSQVTMMFWYRQQPGQSLTLIATANQGSEATYESGFVIDKFPISRPNLTFSTLTVSNMSPEDSSIYLCSAPKTGTETQYFGPGTRLLVL.

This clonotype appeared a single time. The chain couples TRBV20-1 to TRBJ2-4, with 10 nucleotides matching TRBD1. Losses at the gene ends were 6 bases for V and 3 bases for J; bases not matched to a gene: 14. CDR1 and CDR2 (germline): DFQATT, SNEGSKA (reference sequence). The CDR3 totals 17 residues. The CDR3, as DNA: TGCAGTGCCGCCGGGGGGACAGGGGATTTTGGCAAAAACATTCAGTACTTC. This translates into CSAAGGTGDFGKNIQYF.

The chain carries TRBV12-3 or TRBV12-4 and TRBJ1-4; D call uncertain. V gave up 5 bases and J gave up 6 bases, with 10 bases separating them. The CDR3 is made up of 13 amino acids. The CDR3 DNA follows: TGTGCCAGCAGTAGAAGTCTTGATGAAAAACTGTTTTTT. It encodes CASSRSLDEKLFF.

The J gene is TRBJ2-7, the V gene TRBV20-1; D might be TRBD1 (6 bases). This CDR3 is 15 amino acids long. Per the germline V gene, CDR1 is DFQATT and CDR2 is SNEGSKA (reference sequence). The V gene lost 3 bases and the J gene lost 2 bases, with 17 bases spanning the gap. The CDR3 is CSARVPGTSPYEQYF. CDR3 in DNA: TGCAGTGCTAGGGTCCCCGGGACATCACCCTACGAGCAGTACTTC.